This paragraph reports one T cell receptor (beta chain). Its antigen is still unknown. This sample was included in a study of T cell responses to AZD1222 COVID-19 vaccine. Germline V gives CDR1 SNHLY, CDR2 FYNNEI. Unmatched junction bases numbered 3, after V lost 7 bases and J lost 3 bases. This CDR3 comprises 14 residues. TCRdb keeps only in-frame clones here, not all; method: immunoSEQ multiplex PCR. The sample includes some 120,000 clones, about 91% seen only once; the top ten take approximately 5.4%. Study-level findings and limits: Spike regions recognized by vaccine-associated CD4 TCRs spanned the protein, led by 160-218 and 743-854.

The origin of this receptor is an adult in good health. The chain has TRBV2 and TRBJ1-4; 9 bases are shared with TRBD1. This specimen consisted of peripheral blood, obtained on day 0 of AZD1222 vaccination. The CDR3 DNA reads as TGTGCCAGCAACAGGGGGCGAGCTAATGAAAAACTGTTTTTT. It yields the protein CASNRGRANEKLFF.